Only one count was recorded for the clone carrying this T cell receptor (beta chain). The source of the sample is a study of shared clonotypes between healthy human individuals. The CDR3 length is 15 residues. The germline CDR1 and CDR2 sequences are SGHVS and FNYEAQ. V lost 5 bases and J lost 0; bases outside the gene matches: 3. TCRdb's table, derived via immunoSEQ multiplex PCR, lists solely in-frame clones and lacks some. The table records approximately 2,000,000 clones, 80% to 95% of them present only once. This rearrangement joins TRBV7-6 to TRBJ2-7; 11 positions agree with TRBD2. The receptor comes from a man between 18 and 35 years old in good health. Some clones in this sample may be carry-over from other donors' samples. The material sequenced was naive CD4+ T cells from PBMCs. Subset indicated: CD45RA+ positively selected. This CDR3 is CASSPSGRTSYEQYF. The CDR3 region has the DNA TGTGCCAGCAGCCCTAGCGGGAGGACCTCCTACGAGCAGTACTTC.